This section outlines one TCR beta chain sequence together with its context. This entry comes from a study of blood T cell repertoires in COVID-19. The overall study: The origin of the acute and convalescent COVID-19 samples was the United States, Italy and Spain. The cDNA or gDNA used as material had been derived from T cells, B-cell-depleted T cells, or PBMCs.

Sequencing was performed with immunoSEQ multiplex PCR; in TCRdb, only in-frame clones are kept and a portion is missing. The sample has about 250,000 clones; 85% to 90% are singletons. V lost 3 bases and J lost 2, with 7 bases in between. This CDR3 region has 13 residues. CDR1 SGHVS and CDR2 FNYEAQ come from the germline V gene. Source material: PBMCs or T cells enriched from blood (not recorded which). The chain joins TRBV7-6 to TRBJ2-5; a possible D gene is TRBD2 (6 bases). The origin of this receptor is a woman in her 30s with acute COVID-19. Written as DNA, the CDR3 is TGTGCCAGCAGCTTTGCGGGGCAAGAGACCCAGTACTTC. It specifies CASSFAGQETQYF.